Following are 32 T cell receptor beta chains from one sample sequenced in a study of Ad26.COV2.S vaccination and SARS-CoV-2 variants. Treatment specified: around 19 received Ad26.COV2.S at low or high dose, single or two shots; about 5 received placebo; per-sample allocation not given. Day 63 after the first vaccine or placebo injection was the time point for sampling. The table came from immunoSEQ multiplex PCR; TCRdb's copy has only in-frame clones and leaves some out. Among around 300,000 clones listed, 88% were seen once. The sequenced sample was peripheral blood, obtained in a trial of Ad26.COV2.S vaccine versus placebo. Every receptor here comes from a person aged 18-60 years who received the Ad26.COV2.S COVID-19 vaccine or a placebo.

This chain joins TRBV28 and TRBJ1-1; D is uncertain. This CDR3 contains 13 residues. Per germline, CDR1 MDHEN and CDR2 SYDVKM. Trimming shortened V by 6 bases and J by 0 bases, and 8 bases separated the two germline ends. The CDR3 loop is CASRLPLNTEAFF. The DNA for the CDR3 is TGTGCCAGCAGGCTACCCCTGAACACTGAAGCTTTCTTT.

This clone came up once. CDR3 in amino acids: CASSPSRDRDSYEQYF. CDR3 bases: TGTGCCAGCAGCCCGAGCCGGGACAGAGACTCCTACGAGCAGTACTTC. The chain recombines TRBV3-1 (or the pseudogene TRBV3-2) with TRBJ2-7; 7 bases match TRBD1. CDR1 and CDR2 from the germline V gene are LGHDT and YNNKEL (reference sequence). There are 16 residues in the CDR3. The junction had 9 bases not matched to a gene; V was cut back by 4 bases and J by 0 bases.

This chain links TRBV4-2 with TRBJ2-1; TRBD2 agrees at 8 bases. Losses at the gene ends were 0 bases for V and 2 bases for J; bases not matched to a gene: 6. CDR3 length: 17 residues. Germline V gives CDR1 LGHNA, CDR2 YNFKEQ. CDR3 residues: CASSQDLDGRAYNEQFF. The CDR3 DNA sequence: TGTGCCAGCAGCCAAGATCTTGACGGGAGGGCCTACAATGAGCAGTTCTTC.

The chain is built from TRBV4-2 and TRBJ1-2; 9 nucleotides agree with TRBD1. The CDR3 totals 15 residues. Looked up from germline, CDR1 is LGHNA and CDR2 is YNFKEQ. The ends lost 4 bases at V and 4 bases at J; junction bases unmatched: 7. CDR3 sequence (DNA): TGTGCCAGCAGCCCGACAGGGGACAGGGTCTATGGCTACACCTTC. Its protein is CASSPTGDRVYGYTF.

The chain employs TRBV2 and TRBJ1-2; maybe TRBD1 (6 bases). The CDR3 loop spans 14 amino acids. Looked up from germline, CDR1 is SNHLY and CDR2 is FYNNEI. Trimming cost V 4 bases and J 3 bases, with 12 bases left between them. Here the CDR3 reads CASSVRGEYYGYTF. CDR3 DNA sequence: TGTGCCAGCAGTGTTAGGGGGGAGTACTATGGCTACACCTTC.

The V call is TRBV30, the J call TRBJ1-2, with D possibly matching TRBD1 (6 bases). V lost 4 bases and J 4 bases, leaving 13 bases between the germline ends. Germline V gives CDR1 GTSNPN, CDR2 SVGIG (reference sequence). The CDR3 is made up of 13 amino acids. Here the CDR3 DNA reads TGTGCCTGGACTCCCGGGACAAGCTATGGCTACACCTTC. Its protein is CAWTPGTSYGYTF. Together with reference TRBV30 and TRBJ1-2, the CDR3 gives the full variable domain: SQTIHQWPATLVQPVGSPLSLECTVEGTSNPNLYWYRQAAGRGLQLLFYSVGIGQISSEVPQNLSASRPQDRQFILSSKKLLLSDSGFYLCAWTPGTSYGYTFGSGTRLTVV.

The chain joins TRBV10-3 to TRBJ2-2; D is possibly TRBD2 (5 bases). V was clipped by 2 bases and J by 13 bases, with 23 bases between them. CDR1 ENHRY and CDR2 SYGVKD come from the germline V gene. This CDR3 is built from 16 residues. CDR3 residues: CAISEPQQVPTRGLFF. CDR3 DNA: TGTGCCATCAGTGAGCCTCAGCAGGTCCCAACTCGGGGGCTGTTTTTT.

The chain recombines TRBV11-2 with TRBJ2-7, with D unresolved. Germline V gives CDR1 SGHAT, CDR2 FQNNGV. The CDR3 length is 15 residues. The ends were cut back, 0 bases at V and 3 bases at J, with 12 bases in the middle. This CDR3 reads CASSLDPQGNYEQYF. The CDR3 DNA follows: TGTGCCAGCAGCTTAGATCCACAAGGGAACTACGAGCAGTACTTC.

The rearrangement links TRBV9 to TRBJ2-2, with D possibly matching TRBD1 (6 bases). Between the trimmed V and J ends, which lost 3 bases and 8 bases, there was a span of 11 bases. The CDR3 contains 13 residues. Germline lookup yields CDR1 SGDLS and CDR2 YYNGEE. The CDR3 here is CASSERGLGELFF. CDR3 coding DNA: TGTGCCAGCAGCGAGAGGGGGTTGGGGGAGCTGTTTTTT.

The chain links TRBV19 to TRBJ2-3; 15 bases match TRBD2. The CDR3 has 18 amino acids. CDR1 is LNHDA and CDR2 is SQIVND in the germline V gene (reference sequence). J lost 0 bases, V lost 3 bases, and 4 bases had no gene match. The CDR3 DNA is TGTGCCAGTAGTATGAGGACTAGCGGGGGGGTCAGCACAGATACGCAGTATTTT. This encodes CASSMRTSGGVSTDTQYF.

The CDR3 loop is CASSYGAGRTDTQYF. CDR3 DNA: TGTGCCAGCAGTTATGGGGCAGGGCGCACAGATACGCAGTATTTT. V gene TRBV6-6 combines with J gene TRBJ2-3; a possible D gene is TRBD1 (5 bases). This CDR3 has 15 amino acids. The germline V gene encodes CDR1 MNHNY and CDR2 SVGAGI (reference sequence). The germline V and J ends were trimmed by 3 bases and 1 base, with 11 bases remaining between them.

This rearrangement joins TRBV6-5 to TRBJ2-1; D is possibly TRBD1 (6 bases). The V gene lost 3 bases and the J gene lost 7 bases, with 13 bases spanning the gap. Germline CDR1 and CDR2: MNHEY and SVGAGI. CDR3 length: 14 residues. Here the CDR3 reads CASSYTTGSNEQFF. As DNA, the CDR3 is TGTGCCAGCAGTTATACGACAGGATCTAATGAGCAGTTCTTC.

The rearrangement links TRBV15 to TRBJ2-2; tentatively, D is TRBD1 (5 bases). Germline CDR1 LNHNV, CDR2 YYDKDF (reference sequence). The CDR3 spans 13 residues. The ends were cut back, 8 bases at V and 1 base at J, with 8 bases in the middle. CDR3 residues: CATQDRNTGELFF. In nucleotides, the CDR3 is TGTGCCACCCAAGACAGGAACACCGGGGAGCTGTTTTTT.

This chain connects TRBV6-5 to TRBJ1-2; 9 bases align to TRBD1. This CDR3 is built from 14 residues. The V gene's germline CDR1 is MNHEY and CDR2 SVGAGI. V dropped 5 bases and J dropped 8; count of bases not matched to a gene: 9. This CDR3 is CASSPTGGAGGYTF. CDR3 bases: TGTGCCAGCAGTCCTACAGGGGGCGCGGGGGGCTACACCTTC.

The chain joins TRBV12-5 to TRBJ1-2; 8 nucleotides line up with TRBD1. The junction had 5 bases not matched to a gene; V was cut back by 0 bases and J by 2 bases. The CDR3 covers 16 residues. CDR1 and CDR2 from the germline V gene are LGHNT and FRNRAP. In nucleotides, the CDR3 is TGTGCTAGTGGTTTGGTACCCACAGGGGGAAACTATGGCTACACCTTC. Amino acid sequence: CASGLVPTGGNYGYTF. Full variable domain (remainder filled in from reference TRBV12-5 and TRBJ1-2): DARVTQTPRHKVTEMGQEVTMRCQPILGHNTVFWYRQTMMQGLELLAYFRNRAPLDDSGMPKDRFSAEMPDATLATLKIQPSEPRDSAVYFCASGLVPTGGNYGYTFGSGTRLTVV.

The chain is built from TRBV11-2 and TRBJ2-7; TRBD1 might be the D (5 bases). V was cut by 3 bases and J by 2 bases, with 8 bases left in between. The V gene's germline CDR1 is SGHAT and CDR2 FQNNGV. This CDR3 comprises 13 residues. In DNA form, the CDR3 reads TGTGCCAGCAGCTTTAGACAGACCTACGAGCAGTACTTC. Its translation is CASSFRQTYEQYF.

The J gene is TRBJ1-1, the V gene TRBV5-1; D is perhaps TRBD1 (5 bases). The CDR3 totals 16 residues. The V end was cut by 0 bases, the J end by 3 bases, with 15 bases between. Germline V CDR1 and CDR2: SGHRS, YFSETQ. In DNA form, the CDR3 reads TGCGCCAGCAGCTTGGAGGGGACCCAAAGGGACACTGAAGCTTTCTTT. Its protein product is CASSLEGTQRDTEAFF.

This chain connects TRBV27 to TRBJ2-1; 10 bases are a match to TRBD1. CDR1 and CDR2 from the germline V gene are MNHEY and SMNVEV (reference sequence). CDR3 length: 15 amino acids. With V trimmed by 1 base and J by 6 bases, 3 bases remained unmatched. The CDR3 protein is CASSLWGQGTNEQFF. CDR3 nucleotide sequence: TGTGCCAGCAGTTTATGGGGACAGGGGACCAATGAGCAGTTCTTC.

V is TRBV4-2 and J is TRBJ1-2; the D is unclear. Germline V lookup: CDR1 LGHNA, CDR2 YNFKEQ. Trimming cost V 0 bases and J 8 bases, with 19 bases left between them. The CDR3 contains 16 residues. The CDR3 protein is CASSQDQQREVRGYTF. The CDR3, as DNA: TGTGCCAGCAGCCAAGATCAGCAAAGGGAGGTTCGGGGCTACACCTTC.

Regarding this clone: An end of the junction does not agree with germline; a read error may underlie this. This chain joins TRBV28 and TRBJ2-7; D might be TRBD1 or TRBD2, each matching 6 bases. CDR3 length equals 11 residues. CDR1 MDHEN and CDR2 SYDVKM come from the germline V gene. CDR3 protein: CASSRGGRADF. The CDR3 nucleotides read TGTGCCAGCAGCAGAGGGGGGAGAGCGGACTTC.

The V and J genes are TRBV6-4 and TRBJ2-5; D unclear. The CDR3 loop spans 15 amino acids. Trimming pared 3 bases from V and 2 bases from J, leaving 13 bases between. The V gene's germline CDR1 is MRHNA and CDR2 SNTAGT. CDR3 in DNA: TGTGCCAGCAGTGAATCTCCGGCAGAGCAAGAGACCCAGTACTTC. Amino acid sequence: CASSESPAEQETQYF.

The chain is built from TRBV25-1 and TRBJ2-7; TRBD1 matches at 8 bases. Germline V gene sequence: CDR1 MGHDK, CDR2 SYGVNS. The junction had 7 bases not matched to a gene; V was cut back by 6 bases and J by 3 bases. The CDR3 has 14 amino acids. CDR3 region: CASSVGTGGYEQYF. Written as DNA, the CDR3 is TGTGCCAGCAGCGTCGGGACAGGTGGCTACGAGCAGTACTTC.

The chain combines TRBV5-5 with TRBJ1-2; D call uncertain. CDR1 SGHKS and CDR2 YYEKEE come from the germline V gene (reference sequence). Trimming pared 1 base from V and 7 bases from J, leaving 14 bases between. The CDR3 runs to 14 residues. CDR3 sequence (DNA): TGTGCCAGCAGCTTGTCCCCGGAGGGAGGTGGCTACACCTTC. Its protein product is CASSLSPEGGGYTF.

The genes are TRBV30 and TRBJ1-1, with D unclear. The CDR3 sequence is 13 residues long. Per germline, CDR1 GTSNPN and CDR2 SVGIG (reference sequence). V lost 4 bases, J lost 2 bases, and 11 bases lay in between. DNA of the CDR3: TGTGCCTGGACAGTTCAGGAAAACACTGAAGCTTTCTTT. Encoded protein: CAWTVQENTEAFF.

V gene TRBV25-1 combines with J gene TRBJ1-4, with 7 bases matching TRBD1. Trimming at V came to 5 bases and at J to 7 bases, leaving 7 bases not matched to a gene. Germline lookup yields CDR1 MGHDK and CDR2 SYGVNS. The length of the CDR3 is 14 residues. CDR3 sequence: CASSNHRGSEKLFF. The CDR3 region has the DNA TGTGCCAGCAGTAATCACAGGGGCTCTGAAAAACTGTTTTTT.

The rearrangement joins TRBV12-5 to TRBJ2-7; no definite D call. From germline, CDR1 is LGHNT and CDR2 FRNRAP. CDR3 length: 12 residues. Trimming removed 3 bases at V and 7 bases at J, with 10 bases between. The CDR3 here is CASGLGPTEQYF. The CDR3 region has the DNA TGTGCTAGTGGTTTAGGACCAACGGAGCAGTACTTC.

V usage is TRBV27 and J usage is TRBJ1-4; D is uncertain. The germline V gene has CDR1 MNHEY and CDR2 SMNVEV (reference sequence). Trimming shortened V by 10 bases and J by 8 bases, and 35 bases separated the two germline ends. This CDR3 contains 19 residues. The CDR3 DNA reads TGTGCCATCCGGGCCGAAACACCCGACTTCTGGGCTATGTCGGAAAAACTGTTTTTT. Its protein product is CAIRAETPDFWAMSEKLFF.

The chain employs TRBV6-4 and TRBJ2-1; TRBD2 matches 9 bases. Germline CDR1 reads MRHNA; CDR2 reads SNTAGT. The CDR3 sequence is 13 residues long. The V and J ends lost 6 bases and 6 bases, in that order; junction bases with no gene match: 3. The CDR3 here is CASSLTSGNEQFF. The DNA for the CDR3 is TGTGCCAGCAGCCTGACTAGCGGCAATGAGCAGTTCTTC.

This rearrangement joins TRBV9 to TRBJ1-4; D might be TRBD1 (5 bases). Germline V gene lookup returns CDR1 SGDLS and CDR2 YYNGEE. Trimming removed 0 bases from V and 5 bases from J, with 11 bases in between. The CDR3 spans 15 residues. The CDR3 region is CASSVGGQANEKLFF. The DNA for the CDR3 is TGTGCCAGCAGCGTAGGGGGCCAAGCGAATGAAAAACTGTTTTTT.

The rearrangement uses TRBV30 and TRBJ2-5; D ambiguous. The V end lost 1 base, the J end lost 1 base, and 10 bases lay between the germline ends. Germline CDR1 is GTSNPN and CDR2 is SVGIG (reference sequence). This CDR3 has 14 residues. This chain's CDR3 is CAWSEVPIQETQYF. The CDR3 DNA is TGTGCCTGGAGTGAGGTACCCATCCAAGAGACCCAGTACTTC.

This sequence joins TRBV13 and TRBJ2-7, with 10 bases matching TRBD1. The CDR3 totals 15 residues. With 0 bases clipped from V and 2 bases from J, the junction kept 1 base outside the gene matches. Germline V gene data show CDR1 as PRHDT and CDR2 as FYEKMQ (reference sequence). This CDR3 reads CASSLGDRGTYEQYF. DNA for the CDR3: TGTGCCAGCAGCTTAGGGGACAGGGGGACCTACGAGCAGTACTTC.

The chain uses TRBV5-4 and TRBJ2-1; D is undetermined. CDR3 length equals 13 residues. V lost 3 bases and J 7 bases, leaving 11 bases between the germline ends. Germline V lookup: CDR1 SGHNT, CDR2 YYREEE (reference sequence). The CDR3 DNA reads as TGTGCCAGCAGCTCCGCTTCCCAAAATGAGCAGTTCTTC. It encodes CASSSASQNEQFF.